One and the same sample provided the 18 T cell receptor beta chains below, sequenced in a study of blood T cell repertoires in COVID-19. TCRdb's table, derived via immunoSEQ multiplex PCR, lists solely in-frame clones and lacks some. The repertoire includes 110,000 to 150,000 clones, almost 85% of them detected once, and about 3.2% sits in the top ten. Sample: peripheral blood. The source of these receptors is a man aged 50 to 60 with acute or convalescent COVID-19.

The J gene is TRBJ2-2, the V gene TRBV4-1; TRBD2 aligns across 13 bases. V shed 5 bases, J shed 4 bases, and the junction held 7 bases outside the gene matches. The CDR3 covers 17 residues. Germline V lookup: CDR1 MGHRA, CDR2 YSYEKL. This CDR3 reads CASSGQTSGGTTGELFF. The CDR3 DNA is TGCGCCAGCAGCGGTCAGACTAGCGGGGGGACCACCGGGGAGCTGTTTTTT.

J is TRBJ1-2 and V is TRBV6-5, with a tentative D call TRBD1 (5 bases). The V gene's germline CDR1 is MNHEY and CDR2 SVGAGI. V lost 11 bases to trimming and J lost 7 bases, with 14 bases between them. The length of the CDR3 is 11 residues. CDR3 nucleotide sequence: TGTGCCGTCCAGGGCCACCGTGGCTACACCTTC. As protein: CAVQGHRGYTF.

This clone was counted only a few times. V gene TRBV14 combines with J gene TRBJ2-7; D is unclear. The V end lost 5 bases, the J end lost 3 bases, and 11 bases lay between the germline ends. The CDR3 is 13 residues long. Germline CDR1 SGHDN, CDR2 FVKESK. For the CDR3, the DNA is TGTGCCAGCAGCACTACAACCCTCTACGAGCAGTACTTC. Translated: CASSTTTLYEQYF.

This clone was recorded only once. The V gene is TRBV10-3, the J gene TRBJ1-1; D remains unclear. The germline CDR1 and CDR2 sequences are ENHRY and SYGVKD. The CDR3 has 12 residues. V lost 2 bases, J lost 11 bases, and 12 bases lay in between. The CDR3 DNA is TGTGCCATCAGTGAGAGCTCCTTGAAGGCTTTCTTT. Its translation is CAISESSLKAFF.

This rearrangement joins TRBV11-2 to TRBJ2-7, with a possible D match to TRBD1 (6 bases). Germline V gives CDR1 SGHAT, CDR2 FQNNGV. The CDR3 is made up of 14 amino acids. The V end lost 6 bases, the J end lost 9 bases, and 21 bases lay between the germline ends. The CDR3 nucleotides are TGTGCCAGCAGACCTTTAACAGGGTGGGGCTCGCAGTACTTC. Its protein is CASRPLTGWGSQYF.

The chain joins TRBV28 to TRBJ2-2; 8 bases are shared with TRBD1. Losses at the gene ends were 3 bases for V and 6 bases for J; bases not matched to a gene: 6. The CDR3 is 15 amino acids. Germline values: CDR1 MDHEN, CDR2 SYDVKM. The CDR3 loop is CASSLRDRGPGELFF. The DNA for the CDR3 is TGTGCCAGCAGTTTGCGAGACAGGGGCCCCGGGGAGCTGTTTTTT.

The V and J genes are TRBV2 and TRBJ2-1; 10 positions match TRBD2. Germline V gene lookup returns CDR1 SNHLY and CDR2 FYNNEI. The CDR3 sequence is 15 residues long. V was pared by 2 bases and J by 8 bases, with 6 bases of the junction left unmatched. In nucleotides, the CDR3 is TGTGCCAGCAGTGAATTATCTAGCGGGGGATATGAGCAGTTCTTC. Its translation is CASSELSSGGYEQFF.

The rearrangement joins TRBV19 to TRBJ2-2, with D maybe TRBD1 (5 bases). V gave up 7 bases and J gave up 6 bases, with 30 bases separating them. Germline CDR1 LNHDA, CDR2 SQIVND (reference sequence). The CDR3 is 19 amino acids. The CDR3 region is CASNHRTSLRQFGAGELFF. CDR3 nucleotide sequence: TGTGCCAGTAACCACCGGACATCCCTGAGGCAATTTGGAGCCGGGGAGCTGTTTTTT.

The rearrangement uses TRBV14 and TRBJ1-1, with 8 bases fitting TRBD1. Germline assignment: CDR1 SGHDN and CDR2 FVKESK. V lost 2 bases to trimming and J lost 6 bases; unmatched junction nucleotides: 8. The CDR3 extends over 15 amino acids. CDR3 region: CASSQHRGTSPEAFF. The CDR3 DNA sequence: TGTGCCAGCAGCCAACACAGGGGGACGAGCCCTGAAGCTTTCTTT. Filled out from reference TRBV14 and TRBJ1-1, the complete variable domain reads EAGVTQFPSHSVIEKGQTVTLRCDPISGHDNLYWYRRVMGKEIKFLLHFVKESKQDESGMPNNRFLAERTGGTYSTLKVQPAELEDSGVYFCASSQHRGTSPEAFFGQGTRLTVV.

The gene calls are TRBV9 and TRBJ2-1; 10 bases are shared with TRBD2. This CDR3 is 17 amino acids long. Trimming cost V 2 bases and J 1 base; bases outside gene matches: 6. Germline loops: CDR1 SGDLS, CDR2 YYNGEE. CDR3 nucleotide sequence: TGTGCCAGCAGCGTTCGCAAGCGGGAGGGTTCCTACAATGAGCAGTTCTTC. It encodes CASSVRKREGSYNEQFF.

The rearrangement uses TRBV3-1 (or the pseudogene TRBV3-2) and TRBJ1-1; tentative D call: TRBD1 (6 bases). Trimming cost V 0 bases and J 10 bases, with 15 bases left between them. Per germline, CDR1 LGHDT and CDR2 YNNKEL (reference sequence). There are 14 residues in the CDR3. The CDR3 DNA reads TGTGCCAGCAGCCAAGAGGGGGGGCTTGGTCGAGCTTTCTTT. Amino acids: CASSQEGGLGRAFF.

The rearrangement joins TRBV7-9 to TRBJ2-2; D might be TRBD2 (6 bases). From germline, CDR1 is SEHNR and CDR2 FQNEAQ (reference sequence). The CDR3 consists of 16 residues. Trimming removed 5 bases from V and 2 bases from J, with 15 bases in between. CDR3: CASSPRLAVNTGELFF. In DNA form, the CDR3 reads TGTGCCAGCAGCCCCCGCTTAGCGGTCAACACCGGGGAGCTGTTTTTT.

The chain couples TRBV19 to TRBJ2-7, with 7 bases fitting TRBD1. Germline values: CDR1 LNHDA, CDR2 SQIVND (reference sequence). The CDR3 loop spans 16 amino acids. Germline trimming cut 5 bases from V and 0 bases from J; bases unmatched to any gene: 10. CDR3 nucleotide sequence: TGTGCCAGTAGTGGAATTACGGGACAGACCTCCTACGAGCAGTACTTC. Protein product: CASSGITGQTSYEQYF. Variable domain in full (rest from reference TRBV19 and TRBJ2-7): DGGITQSPKYLFRKEGQNVTLSCEQNLNHDAMYWYRQDPGQGLRLIYYSQIVNDFQKGDIAEGYSVSREKKESFPLTVTSAQKNPTAFYLCASSGITGQTSYEQYFGPGTRLTVT.

This clone appeared a few times. Within the sample, other DNA sequences also encode this same CDR3. This chain links TRBV5-1 with TRBJ2-5; perhaps TRBD1 as D (6 bases). The CDR3 runs 13 residues. V was trimmed by 5 bases and J by 8 bases, leaving 16 bases between them. Per germline, CDR1 SGHRS and CDR2 YFSETQ. DNA of the CDR3: TGCGCCAGCAGTCCACAGGGTTTGGAAACCCAGTACTTC. Its protein product is CASSPQGLETQYF. The full variable domain, in which reference TRBV5-1 and TRBJ2-5 provide the parts outside the CDR3, is KAGVTQTPRYLIKTRGQQVTLSCSPISGHRSVSWYQQTPGQGLQFLFEYFSETQRNKGNFPGRFSGRQFSNSRSEMNVSTLELGDSALYLCASSPQGLETQYFGPGTRLLVL.

The gene calls are TRBV5-4 and TRBJ2-3; D is undetermined. CDR3 size: 16 residues. Per the germline V gene, CDR1 is SGHNT and CDR2 is YYREEE (reference sequence). The V and J ends lost 0 bases and 0 bases respectively, with 11 bases between them. The chain's CDR3 is CASSLGNLQSTDTQYF. The CDR3 DNA reads as TGTGCCAGCAGCTTGGGAAATCTACAGAGCACAGATACGCAGTATTTT.

This rearrangement joins TRBV9 to TRBJ2-5, with a weak D call TRBD2 (7 bases). CDR1 and CDR2 (germline): SGDLS, YYNGEE. V lost 4 bases to trimming and J lost 1 base, with 23 bases between them. The CDR3 covers 18 residues. The DNA for the CDR3 is TGTGCCAGCAGCTTGACAGGAGGGAGGGGTATATCCCAAGAGACCCAGTACTTC. Protein sequence: CASSLTGGRGISQETQYF.

The rearrangement uses TRBV6-1 and TRBJ1-4, with D hard to call. The CDR3 loop spans 16 amino acids. Germline V CDR1 and CDR2: MNHNS, SASEGT. V lost 4 bases, J lost 5 bases, and 17 bases lay in between. The CDR3 coding sequence is TGTGCCAGCAGTGGGAGGAATATGGGCCGGAATGAAAAACTGTTTTTT. Its protein is CASSGRNMGRNEKLFF.

The V and J genes are TRBV6-1 and TRBJ2-3; 7 bases map to TRBD1. CDR1 and CDR2 (germline): MNHNS, SASEGT. The CDR3 has 15 amino acids. V lost 1 base and J lost 4; bases outside the gene matches: 5. The DNA of the CDR3 is TGTGCCAGCAGTGAAGGGGAGACAGGGTCAGATACGCAGTATTTT. This codes for CASSEGETGSDTQYF.